Listed here is a single T cell receptor (beta chain). This clone's antigen is unknown. The sample holds no much larger clone one base away, and base qualities are not on file. V is reduced by 5 bases and J by 2 bases, leaving a spacing of 6 bases between them. The CDR3 goes from the cysteine to the phenylalanine over 12 residues. Solely the CDR3 DNA is kept, with 36 bases framed from the first base. Looking up the germline V gene yields CDR1 MDHEN and CDR2 SYDVKM. The sample comes from a study of shared clonotypes between healthy human individuals (dated by TCRdb to about 2020). Regarding the complete study: Two women and three men aged 18 to 49 years were included in the cohort. Per donor, three plates each were used for CD4 naive and CD4 memory, two for CD8 naive, and one for CD8 memory. To estimate repertoire size and how much clonotype sharing occurs between individuals, the study deeply sequenced the blood TCR repertoires of several healthy adults. Libraries were prepared and TCR repertoires were sequenced by different laboratories using diverse techniques, in order to increase sequencing depth and limit assay-specific biases. Leukapheresis yielded between about 0.9 and 9.5 billion PBMCs per donor.

General findings and caveats noted by the study authors: Sampling was restricted to blood, and TCR repertoires in tissue are likely to differ from TCR repertoires in blood. Compared with non-shared clonotypes, the clonotypes found in all four sorted-subset donors had higher generation probabilities. Estimated clonotype richness was generally larger for naive than for memory subsets. Pairwise subsampling indicated that sequencing depth was expected to affect the degree of clonotype sharing among donors. Across a handful of donors, around 5% of naive CD4, 3% to 4% of naive CD8, 2% to 2.5% of memory CD4, and approximately 0.4% of memory CD8 clonotypes were shared. Even with the large sequencing depth, rarefaction of the sorted-subset datasets indicated that sequencing was incomplete. The small number of donors limited the genetic and exposure-history diversity represented.

The donors were healthy, HIV-negative adults who had no recently reported acute infections or vaccinations. Every donor was a Caucasian adult residing in Nashville, Tennessee, USA. CD4+ T cells were enriched by magnetic negative selection, after which naive cells were positively selected on CD45RA and the negative fraction was taken as the memory subset. Blood was collected by leukapheresis, and PBMCs were isolated by Ficoll-Histopaque density gradient centrifugation and then cryopreserved in liquid nitrogen vapor phase. Analytical flow cytometry was used to check the purity and quantity of every magnetically sorted T cell population. Each sorted fraction had its genomic DNA isolated and then quantified by UV absorbance on a Nanodrop 2000c. Using the deep immunoSEQ assay, multiplex PCR amplified TCR CDR3 regions from genomic DNA. Extracted genomic DNA from each cell subset was spread evenly across all wells of several immunoSEQ 96-well plates, with each plate serving as a replicate. For sorted subsets, about 220 ng of genomic DNA, equivalent to some 33,000 T cell genomes, went into each replicate PCR. Purified libraries were quantified with a Qubit 3.0 fluorometer, sized on a Bioanalyzer 2100, and re-quantified with the KAPA Library Quantification kit. Every immunoSEQ 96-well plate was sequenced on a dedicated single-read 150-cycle Illumina NextSeq 550 flow cell. Per the original workflow: Because the immunoSEQ output included only junctional sequences and no quality scores, the filtering could not be the same as the filtering used for full-length reads. Sequences were annotated with PyIR, a Python wrapper for IgBLAST v1.9, using IMGT germline references to assign V/J genes and CDR3. Reads with weak V/J assignments (E-value above 1e-6), missing CDR3, stop codons, out-of-frame junctions, or ambiguous translated residues were removed. V3J clonotypes were defined as sequences sharing the same inferred V gene, J gene, and CDR3 amino acid sequence. Percentage overlap between repertoires was calculated by dividing the number of shared unique clonotypes by the size of the smaller repertoire. RTK rarefaction, the Chao1 estimator, and Recon v2.1 estimates of unobserved clonotypes were used to assess repertoire richness. For all TCRbeta clonotypes obtained by the gDNA method from a few donors, generation probabilities were computed with OLGA. TCRdb re-hosts the immuneACCESS table, in-frame sequences only. Its copies lack some clones; in the studies checked, an unresolved V gene accounts for under half of them, and the cause for the rest is not known. V, J and clone size reflect that table, while D and trimming were determined from the DNA. The sample table contains hundreds of thousands of clones; only one count was recorded for 73% of them. Around 2% of the sample rests with the top ten.

The sequenced material came from memory CD4+ T cells sorted from blood. Reading the label with the study, this specimen's cell subset or site is: CD45RA-negative fraction. This clonotype originated in a woman between 25 and 40 years old in good health. Recombination connected TRBV28 to TRBJ1-1; confidence is insufficient to name the D gene. In nucleotide form, the sequence is TGTGCCAGCAGTATATTAAACACTGAAGCTTTCTTT. Its translation is CASSILNTEAFF.